This is a list of T cell receptor beta chains from one sample in a study of blood T cells in healthy people across ages. TCRdb redid the calling of the 5' RACE reads with MiXCR, one entry per CDR3 protein. This sample has hundreds of thousands of distinct CDR3 sequences, with under 30% found just once. The data were also submitted as part of a second study, on T cells of mothers and their children.

Sequencing was done on a sample of blood. The receptor set was obtained from a boy aged 5-17 years in good health. CDR3s include the opening cysteine and the closing phenylalanine or tryptophan. Fields, in order: V gene, clone size, D gene, J gene, CDR3 DNA, CDR3 protein. A D gene is named only where the DNA matches it firmly. Rows may omit the clone size; those that give it use once, few, many or a size class.

v_call: TRBV27
clone_size: -
d_call: TRBD1
j_call: TRBJ2-7
cdr3_nt: TGTGCCAGCAGTTTATTTGGACAGGGGGGGTTCTACGAGCAGTACTTC
cdr3_aa: CASSLFGQGGFYEQYF

v_call: TRBV5-1
clone_size: -
d_call: -
j_call: TRBJ1-2
cdr3_nt: TGCGCCAGCAGCCCGTCCAAACAGCAGACCTATGGCTACGCCTTC
cdr3_aa: CASSPSKQQTYGYAF

v_call: TRBV12-3/TRBV12-4
clone_size: -
d_call: -
j_call: TRBJ2-1
cdr3_nt: TGTGCCAGCAGTTTTGGGGGGACCTCCGGAAATGAGCAGTTCTTC
cdr3_aa: CASSFGGTSGNEQFF

v_call: TRBV11-1
clone_size: -
d_call: TRBD1
j_call: TRBJ2-2
cdr3_nt: TGTGCCAGCAGCCGAGAAGCTGGGACAGGGCCAAGTGGGGAGCTGTTTTTT
cdr3_aa: CASSREAGTGPSGELFF

v_call: TRBV20-1
clone_size: -
d_call: -
j_call: TRBJ1-2
cdr3_nt: TGCAGTGCTAGAGATCAGCGGGCAGGGGACTATGGCTACACCTTC
cdr3_aa: CSARDQRAGDYGYTF

v_call: TRBV7-9
clone_size: few
d_call: -
j_call: TRBJ1-6
cdr3_nt: TGTGCCAGCAGCTTGGCATTCGACACCTCCTATAATTCACCCCTCCACTTT
cdr3_aa: CASSLAFDTSYNSPLHF

v_call: TRBV30
clone_size: -
d_call: TRBD2
j_call: TRBJ2-1
cdr3_nt: TGTGCCTGGAGTGTACCTAGCGGGGGCAACAATGAGCAGTTCTTC
cdr3_aa: CAWSVPSGGNNEQFF

v_call: TRBV5-1
clone_size: -
d_call: -
j_call: TRBJ2-4
cdr3_nt: TGCGCCAGCAGCTTGGCCGTGGGCCCAGAGGGCATTCAGTACTTC
cdr3_aa: CASSLAVGPEGIQYF

v_call: TRBV4-1
clone_size: -
d_call: -
j_call: TRBJ2-4
cdr3_nt: TGCGCCAGCAGCCAAGGGTTGAGGGGCTTAGCCAAAAACATTCAGTACTTC
cdr3_aa: CASSQGLRGLAKNIQYF

v_call: TRBV20-1
clone_size: -
d_call: TRBD1
j_call: TRBJ2-7
cdr3_nt: TGCAGTGCTAGAGACCGAAGACAGGGACGGTCCTACGAGCAGTACTTC
cdr3_aa: CSARDRRQGRSYEQYF

v_call: TRBV20-1
clone_size: once
d_call: -
j_call: TRBJ2-1
cdr3_nt: TGCAGTGCGGACACAGGGTATTCGGATGAGCAGTTCTTC
cdr3_aa: CSADTGYSDEQFF

v_call: TRBV7-9
clone_size: many
d_call: -
j_call: TRBJ1-4
cdr3_nt: TGTGCCAGCAGCTTAAAAGGACAGTTTAATGAAAAACTGTTTTTT
cdr3_aa: CASSLKGQFNEKLFF

v_call: TRBV4-2
clone_size: few
d_call: -
j_call: TRBJ1-2
cdr3_nt: TGTGCCAGCTCGAGAGACGGGGCAGAGGACTATGGCTACACCTTC
cdr3_aa: CASSRDGAEDYGYTF

v_call: TRBV6-2/TRBV6-3
clone_size: few
d_call: TRBD1
j_call: TRBJ2-1
cdr3_nt: TGTGCCAGCAGTCAATGGACAGGAAGCTCCTACAATGAGCAGTTCTTC
cdr3_aa: CASSQWTGSSYNEQFF

v_call: TRBV5-1
clone_size: -
d_call: TRBD1
j_call: TRBJ2-5
cdr3_nt: TGTGCCAGCAGTACACAGGGGGGAGAGACCCAGTACTTC
cdr3_aa: CASSTQGGETQYF

v_call: TRBV5-1
clone_size: -
d_call: -
j_call: TRBJ2-1
cdr3_nt: TGCGCCAGCAGCCCGCTGCAGGGTTTTGTCTATGAGCAGTTCTTC
cdr3_aa: CASSPLQGFVYEQFF

v_call: TRBV20-1
clone_size: few
d_call: -
j_call: TRBJ2-1
cdr3_nt: TGCAGTGCTAGAGGTTCGGTCGCCTACAATGAGCAGTTCTTC
cdr3_aa: CSARGSVAYNEQFF

v_call: TRBV28
clone_size: -
d_call: TRBD1
j_call: TRBJ2-7
cdr3_nt: TGTGCCAGTCGGGGACAGGGGGATCTCTACGAGCAGTACTTC
cdr3_aa: CASRGQGDLYEQYF

v_call: TRBV6-1
clone_size: few
d_call: -
j_call: TRBJ2-7
cdr3_nt: TGTGCCAGCAGTCCTGCGCTGCGGTCCTTCGTAGGGGTGGAGCAGTACTTC
cdr3_aa: CASSPALRSFVGVEQYF

v_call: TRBV4-1
clone_size: -
d_call: TRBD2
j_call: TRBJ2-3
cdr3_nt: TGCGCCAGCAGCCAAGCTTACGGGGGGGCCGCAGATACGCAGTATTTT
cdr3_aa: CASSQAYGGAADTQYF

v_call: TRBV11-2
clone_size: few
d_call: -
j_call: TRBJ1-4
cdr3_nt: TGTGCCAGCAGCTCGCTCCGGGGTGAAAAACTGTTTTTT
cdr3_aa: CASSSLRGEKLFF

v_call: TRBV6-1
clone_size: -
d_call: -
j_call: TRBJ2-5
cdr3_nt: TGTGCCAGCAGTTTCCGGGAATCAGCTTGGGAGACCCAGTACTTC
cdr3_aa: CASSFRESAWETQYF

v_call: TRBV14
clone_size: many
d_call: -
j_call: TRBJ2-7
cdr3_nt: TGTGCCAGCAGCCAAGATTTTAGAGGGTACGAGCAGTACTTC
cdr3_aa: CASSQDFRGYEQYF

v_call: TRBV7-2
clone_size: few
d_call: TRBD2
j_call: TRBJ2-4
cdr3_nt: TGTGCCAGCAGCCCCGGCCGGGGGGGAAACATTCAGTACTTC
cdr3_aa: CASSPGRGGNIQYF